Listed below are T cell receptor beta chains from one sample, sequenced in a study of cytomegalovirus exposure and HLA in healthy donors. The data were produced by immunoSEQ multiplex PCR, yet TCRdb's version contains in-frame clones alone and is incomplete. Here the sample table reports about 130,000 clones. The material sequenced was PBMCs. These receptors all come from a man aged 18 to 29 in good health and CMV-seronegative. CDR3s include the opening cysteine and the closing phenylalanine or tryptophan. D genes are given only for firm matches.

V gene	D gene	J gene	CDR3 DNA	CDR3 protein
TRBV5-1	NA	TRBJ2-5	TGCGCCAGCACTATCACACCAGGAAGAGAAGAGACCCAGTACTTC	CASTITPGREETQYF
TRBV2	NA	TRBJ1-1	TGTGCCACCGCGGAGGACGGTGAAGCTTTCTTT	CATAEDGEAFF
TRBV27	TRBD2	TRBJ2-7	TGTGCCAGCAGTTTAACCGCGACTAGCGGGTACCCCTACGAGCAGTACTTC	CASSLTATSGYPYEQYF
TRBV7-9	TRBD1	TRBJ2-1	TGTGCCAGCAGCCCGAGGGACAGGGGGCTCCATGAGCAGTTCTTC	CASSPRDRGLHEQFF
TRBV11-3	TRBD1	TRBJ2-7	TGTGCCAGCAGCTTAGATATGGGGACAGTCTACGAGCAGTACTTC	CASSLDMGTVYEQYF
TRBV2	NA	TRBJ2-1	TGTGCCAGCAGTGAATTCAGGGTGGTCTTC	CASSEFRVVF
TRBV28	NA	TRBJ2-4	TGTGCCAGCAGTTTTCCCACATTGGGGGGGCAAGTGGTCATTCAGTACTTC	CASSFPTLGGQVVIQYF
TRBV7-8	NA	TRBJ1-3	TGTGCCAGCAGCTTAGTGTGGAAAGGGGCTGGAAACACCATATATTTT	CASSLVWKGAGNTIYF
TRBV14	TRBD2	TRBJ2-7	TGTGCCAGCAGCCAAGATGGCGGGGGCTACGAGCAGTACTTC	CASSQDGGGYEQYF
TRBV18	NA	TRBJ2-5	TGTGCCAGCTCACGGTGGGAGAACCAAGAGACCCAGTACTTC	CASSRWENQETQYF
TRBV10-3	NA	TRBJ2-1	TGTGCCATCCTCAGGACAGATTACAATGAGCAGTTCTTC	CAILRTDYNEQFF
TRBV7-8	NA	TRBJ2-3	TGTGCCAGCAGCCGGTTATCAGGGACCGGGGGATATACGCAGTATTTT	CASSRLSGTGGYTQYF
TRBV7-2	NA	TRBJ2-3	TGTGCCAGCAGCTACTACACAGATACGCAGTATTTT	CASSYYTDTQYF
TRBV13	TRBD2	TRBJ2-3	TGTGCCAGCAGCTTACAGCGGGGGACTGCCACAGATACGCAGTATTTT	CASSLQRGTATDTQYF
TRBV7-9	NA	TRBJ2-7	TGTGCCACCCGCCGGGTAAGGTCAATAGACGAGCAGTACTTC	CATRRVRSIDEQYF
TRBV11-3	NA	TRBJ2-1	TGTGCCAGCAGCTTAGACGCGGGACAGAGAAACAATGAGCAGTTCTTC	CASSLDAGQRNNEQFF
TRBV9	NA	TRBJ2-5	TGTGCCAGCAGCGTAGACGGCAGGGCCAGGGAGACCCAGTACTTC	CASSVDGRARETQYF